Presented here are 17 T cell receptor beta chains from one specimen sequenced in a study of T cell repertoires in cytomegalovirus infection. These TCRs' antigens remain unknown. TCRdb analysed the reads with MiXCR anew, one entry per CDR3 protein. This table holds 700,000 to 850,000 distinct CDR3 sequences, approximately 32% found once. The sequencing here drew on cultured CD8+ T cells from PBMCs, taken from culture after CMV antigen stimulation. The receptors stem from a human donor in good health (CMV status not recorded). Some clones in this sample may be carry-over from other donors' samples.

There are a few counts of this clonotype. A much larger clonotype is one base distant, so this may be a read error. The V call is TRBV27, the J call TRBJ1-5; D uncertain. Trimming shortened V by 2 bases and J by 5 bases, and 7 bases separated the two germline ends. Per germline, CDR1 MNHEY and CDR2 SMNVEV (reference sequence). The CDR3 spans 13 residues. The CDR3 reads CASSLNTYQPQHF. The CDR3 DNA reads as TGTGCCAGCAGTTTAAACACCTATCAGCCCCAGCATTTT.

This clonotype appeared a few times. The chain carries TRBV19 and TRBJ1-2; 7 positions match TRBD1. The V and J ends lost 5 bases and 6 bases, in that order; junction bases with no gene match: 12. This CDR3 comprises 15 residues. CDR1 and CDR2 (germline): LNHDA, SQIVND (reference sequence). The CDR3, as DNA: TGTGCCAGTAGTCTCTCCACAGGGGATAGCGATGGCTACACCTTC. Its protein is CASSLSTGDSDGYTF.

This chain connects TRBV18 to TRBJ1-1; 9 nucleotides line up with TRBD1. Losses at the gene ends were 0 bases for V and 1 base for J; bases not matched to a gene: 3. This CDR3 is 16 amino acids long. Germline CDR1 reads KGHSH; CDR2 reads LQKENI. In DNA form, the CDR3 reads TGTGCCAGCTCACCACCGTGGGACAGGGAGAACACTGAAGCTTTCTTT. As protein: CASSPPWDRENTEAFF. Filled out from reference TRBV18 and TRBJ1-1, the complete variable domain reads NAGVMQNPRHLVRRRGQEARLRCSPMKGHSHVYWYRQLPEEGLKFMVYLQKENIIDESGMPKERFSAEFPKEGPSILRIQQVVRGDSAAYFCASSPPWDRENTEAFFGQGTRLTVV.

The sample holds many counts of this clonotype. V gene TRBV7-6 combines with J gene TRBJ2-1; D gene unclear. Germline CDR1 SGHVS, CDR2 FNYEAQ. With 1 base removed from V and 2 bases from J, the gap between germline ends came to 3 bases. The CDR3 length is 13 residues. The CDR3 DNA sequence: TGTGCCAGCAGCTTAGAGGCCTACAATGAGCAGTTCTTC. This translates into CASSLEAYNEQFF. The full variable domain, its missing parts supplied by reference TRBV7-6 and TRBJ2-1, is GAGVSQSPRYKVTKRGQDVALRCDPISGHVSLYWYRQALGQGPEFLTYFNYEAQQDKSGLPNDRFSAERPEGSISTLTIQRTEQRDSAMYRCASSLEAYNEQFFGPGTRLTVL.

The chain employs TRBV24-1 and TRBJ2-1, with a possible D match to TRBD1 (6 bases). Germline CDR1 is KGHDR and CDR2 is SFDVKD. The CDR3 loop spans 14 amino acids. V was clipped by 5 bases and J by 8 bases, with 15 bases between them. The CDR3 nucleotides read TGTGCCACCAGTGGGGCAGGGGCGAGTCATGAGCAGTTCTTC. Translating it yields CATSGAGASHEQFF.

The gene calls are TRBV6-1 and TRBJ2-4; TRBD1 aligns across 9 bases. Germline lookup yields CDR1 MNHNS and CDR2 SASEGT. The CDR3 runs 19 residues. The J segment lost 0 bases and the V segment lost 8 bases, leaving 17 bases of the junction unmatched. The CDR3 spells CASYSVGQGYLLAKNIQYF. As DNA, the CDR3 is TGTGCCAGCTACTCGGTGGGACAGGGATATCTATTAGCCAAAAACATTCAGTACTTC.

This sequence joins TRBV6-5 and TRBJ1-2, with D possibly matching TRBD1 (5 bases). Trimming pared 1 base from V and 1 base from J, leaving 13 bases between. Germline V gene lookup returns CDR1 MNHEY and CDR2 SVGAGI. CDR3 length equals 16 residues. The CDR3 coding sequence is TGTGCCAGCAGTTACTTCGAGGCAGGGAATAACTATGGCTACACCTTC. Amino acid sequence: CASSYFEAGNNYGYTF.

In this sample, this clonotype turned up a few times. The V and J genes are TRBV5-4 and TRBJ1-2; maybe TRBD1 (6 bases). In germline, CDR1 is SGHNT, CDR2 YYREEE (reference sequence). The CDR3 has 12 amino acids. CDR3 sequence (DNA): TGTGTCACCCGAAGAGGGGGGGATGGCTACACCTTC. This translates into CVTRRGGDGYTF.

This clonotype showed up just a few times. V gene TRBV9 combines with J gene TRBJ2-2, with TRBD1 matching 11 bases. There are 15 residues in the CDR3. Unmatched junction bases numbered 4, after V lost 3 bases and J lost 6 bases. Germline lookup yields CDR1 SGDLS and CDR2 YYNGEE. The CDR3 reads CASSGDRGFAGELFF. CDR3 DNA: TGTGCCAGCAGCGGGGACAGGGGGTTCGCCGGGGAGCTGTTTTTT.

The J gene is TRBJ1-5, the V gene TRBV12-3 or TRBV12-4; D gene unclear. The CDR3 extends over 14 amino acids. Trimming shortened V by 5 bases and J by 4 bases, and 12 bases separated the two germline ends. The CDR3 region has the DNA TGTGCCAGCAGTCGGGAGCGGGCAAATCAGCCCCAGCATTTT. It encodes CASSRERANQPQHF.

This clonotype was detected only a few times. The rearrangement joins TRBV6-1 to TRBJ2-5, with 11 bases lining up with TRBD2. Trimming cost V 0 bases and J 5 bases; bases outside gene matches: 8. The length of the CDR3 is 17 residues. CDR1 and CDR2 (germline): MNHNS, SASEGT. The chain's CDR3 is CASSEATVAGGRETQYF. The CDR3 DNA is TGTGCCAGCAGTGAAGCGACGGTAGCGGGGGGGCGGGAGACCCAGTACTTC.

V is TRBV6-4 and J is TRBJ1-5; D ambiguous. V was shortened by 0 bases and J by 4 bases, with 13 bases between the two germline ends. The CDR3 runs to 16 residues. Germline V lookup: CDR1 MRHNA, CDR2 SNTAGT. CDR3 DNA sequence: TGTGCCAGCAGTGACTCGAAGACGATACTAAATCAGCCCCAGCATTTT. Its translation: CASSDSKTILNQPQHF.

This clonotype has at least ten counts. This chain connects TRBV12-3 or TRBV12-4 to TRBJ1-4; D unclear. V dropped 7 bases and J dropped 9 bases, with 15 bases sitting between them. CDR3 length: 13 amino acids. DNA for the CDR3: TGTGCCAGCAACTTTGGACTTAACCAAAAACTGTTTTTT. Translation: CASNFGLNQKLFF.

V and J are TRBV27 and TRBJ2-3; 8 positions match TRBD2. This CDR3 comprises 14 residues. J lost 4 bases, V lost 7 bases, and 7 bases had no gene match. The germline V gene has CDR1 MNHEY and CDR2 SMNVEV (reference sequence). The CDR3 here is CASTDGGAADTQYF. DNA for the CDR3: TGTGCCAGCACCGACGGGGGGGCCGCAGATACGCAGTATTTT.

This sequence joins TRBV12-3 or TRBV12-4 and TRBJ2-3; TRBD1 agrees at 9 bases. This CDR3 is built from 15 residues. J was trimmed by 2 bases and V by 8 bases; bases with no gene match: 8. The CDR3: CASGGQGTDTDTQYF. CDR3 sequence (DNA): TGTGCCAGCGGGGGACAGGGAACAGACACAGATACGCAGTATTTT.

The rearrangement joins TRBV27 to TRBJ2-2; 9 bases agree with TRBD1. The junction had 6 bases not matched to a gene; V was cut back by 4 bases and J by 6 bases. This CDR3 contains 15 residues. Germline values: CDR1 MNHEY, CDR2 SMNVEV (reference sequence). CDR3 amino acids: CASSSSGTGSGELFF. The DNA of the CDR3 is TGTGCCAGCAGTTCTTCCGGGACAGGGTCCGGGGAGCTGTTTTTT.

The chain is built from TRBV7-4 and TRBJ2-3; 10 nucleotides align to TRBD2. The length of the CDR3 is 17 residues. V lost 4 bases and J lost 4; bases outside the gene matches: 11. CDR1 SGHVT and CDR2 SQSDAQ come from the germline V gene. CDR3 region: CASSSSFELAGADTQYF. Written as DNA, the CDR3 is TGTGCCAGCAGCTCCAGTTTCGAGCTAGCGGGGGCAGATACGCAGTATTTT.